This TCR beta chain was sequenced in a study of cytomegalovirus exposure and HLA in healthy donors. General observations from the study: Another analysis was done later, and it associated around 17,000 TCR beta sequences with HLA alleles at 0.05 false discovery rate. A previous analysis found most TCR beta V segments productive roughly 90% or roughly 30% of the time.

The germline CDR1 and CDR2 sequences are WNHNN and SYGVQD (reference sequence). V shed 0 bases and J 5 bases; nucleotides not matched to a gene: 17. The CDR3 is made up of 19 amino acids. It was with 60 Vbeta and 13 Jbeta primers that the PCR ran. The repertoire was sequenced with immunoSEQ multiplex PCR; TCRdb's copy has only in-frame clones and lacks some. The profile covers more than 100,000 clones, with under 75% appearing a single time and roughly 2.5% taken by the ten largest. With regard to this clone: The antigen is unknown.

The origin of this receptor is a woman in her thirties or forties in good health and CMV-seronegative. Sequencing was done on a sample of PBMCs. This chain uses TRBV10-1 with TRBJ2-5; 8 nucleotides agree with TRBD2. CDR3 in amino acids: CASSESWVSGGGIKETQYF. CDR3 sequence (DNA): TGCGCCAGCAGTGAGTCCTGGGTATCCGGGGGGGGGATTAAGGAGACCCAGTACTTC.